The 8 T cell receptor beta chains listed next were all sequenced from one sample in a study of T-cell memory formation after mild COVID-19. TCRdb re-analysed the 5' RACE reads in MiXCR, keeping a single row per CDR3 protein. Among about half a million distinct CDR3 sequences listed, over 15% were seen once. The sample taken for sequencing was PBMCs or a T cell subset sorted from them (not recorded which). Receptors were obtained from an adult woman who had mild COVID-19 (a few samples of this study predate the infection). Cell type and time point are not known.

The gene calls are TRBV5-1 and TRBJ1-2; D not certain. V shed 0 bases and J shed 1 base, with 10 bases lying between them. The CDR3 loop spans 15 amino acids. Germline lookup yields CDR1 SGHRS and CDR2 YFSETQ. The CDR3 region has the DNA TGCGCCAGCAGCTTGGTCGGGTACCATAACTATGGCTACACCTTC. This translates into CASSLVGYHNYGYTF.

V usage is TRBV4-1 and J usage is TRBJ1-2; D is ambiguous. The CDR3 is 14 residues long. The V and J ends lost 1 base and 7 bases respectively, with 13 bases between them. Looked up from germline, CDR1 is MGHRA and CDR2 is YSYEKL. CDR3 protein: CASSQGRSPGGYTF. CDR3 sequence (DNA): TGCGCCAGCAGCCAAGGACGTAGCCCCGGTGGCTACACCTTC.

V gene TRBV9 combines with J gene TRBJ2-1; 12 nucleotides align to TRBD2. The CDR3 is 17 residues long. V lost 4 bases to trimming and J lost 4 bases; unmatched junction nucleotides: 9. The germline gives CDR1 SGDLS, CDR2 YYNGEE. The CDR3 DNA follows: TGTGCCAGCAGCCCCCCGGGACTAGCGGGCCCATACAATGAGCAGTTCTTC. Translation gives CASSPPGLAGPYNEQFF.

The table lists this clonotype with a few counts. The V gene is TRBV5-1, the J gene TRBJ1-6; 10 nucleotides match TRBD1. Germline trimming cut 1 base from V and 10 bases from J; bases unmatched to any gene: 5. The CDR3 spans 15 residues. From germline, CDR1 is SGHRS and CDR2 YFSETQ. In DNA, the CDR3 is TGCGCCAGCAGCTTGACACGGGACAGGGGCTCACCCCTCCACTTT. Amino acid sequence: CASSLTRDRGSPLHF.

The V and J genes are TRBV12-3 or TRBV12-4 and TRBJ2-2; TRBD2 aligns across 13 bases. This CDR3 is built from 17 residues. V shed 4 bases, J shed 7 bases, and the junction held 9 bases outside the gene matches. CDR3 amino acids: CASSSRLAGGRFGELFF. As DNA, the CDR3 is TGTGCCAGCAGTTCTCGACTAGCGGGGGGTCGCTTCGGGGAGCTGTTTTTT.

CDR3 sequence (DNA): TGTGCCACCAGTGGCACCGGGACAGGACCCTCTGGGGCCAACGTCCTGACTTTC. As protein: CATSGTGTGPSGANVLTF. The chain employs TRBV24-1 and TRBJ2-6; TRBD1 aligns across 8 bases. Looked up from germline, CDR1 is KGHDR and CDR2 is SFDVKD. Trimming cost V 5 bases and J 0 bases; bases outside gene matches: 8. The CDR3 has 18 residues.

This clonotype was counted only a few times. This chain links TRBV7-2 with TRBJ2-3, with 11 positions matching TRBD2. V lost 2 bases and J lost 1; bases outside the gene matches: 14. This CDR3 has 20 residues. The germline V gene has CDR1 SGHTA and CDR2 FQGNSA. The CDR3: CASSLRGGTSGARGTDTQYF. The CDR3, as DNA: TGTGCCAGCAGCTTAAGGGGCGGGACTAGCGGCGCCCGGGGCACAGATACGCAGTATTTT.

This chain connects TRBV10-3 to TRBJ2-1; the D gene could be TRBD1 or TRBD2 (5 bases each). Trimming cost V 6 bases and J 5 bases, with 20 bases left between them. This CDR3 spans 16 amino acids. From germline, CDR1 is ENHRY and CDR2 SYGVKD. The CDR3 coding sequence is TGTGCCATCAGCGACCACTCCCGGGACGGCGACAATGAGCAGTTCTTC. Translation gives CAISDHSRDGDNEQFF.